The 26 T cell receptor beta chains listed next were all sequenced from one sample in a study of blood T cell repertoires in COVID-19. TCRdb's table, derived via immunoSEQ multiplex PCR, lists solely in-frame clones and lacks some. The sample yields about 230,000 clones, about four fifths seen once. The source material was peripheral blood. The source is a woman of 80 years or more with COVID-19, enrolled during active disease.

This clone came up a few times. The chain joins TRBV6-6 to TRBJ1-5, with D maybe TRBD1 (6 bases). Deletions cut 4 bases from V and 4 bases from J, with 11 bases between. The CDR3 totals 14 residues. Per germline, CDR1 MNHNY and CDR2 SVGAGI (reference sequence). The CDR3 DNA reads as TGTGCCAGCAGTTGGGAGGGGGAGAATCAGCCCCAGCATTTT. As protein: CASSWEGENQPQHF.

This chain joins TRBV5-1 and TRBJ1-1, with TRBD1 matching 7 bases. Germline V gene data show CDR1 as SGHRS and CDR2 as YFSETQ. Trimming cost V 4 bases and J 4 bases; bases outside gene matches: 7. CDR3 length: 14 amino acids. The chain's CDR3 is CASSRETGSTEAFF. The CDR3 bases are TGCGCCAGCAGCCGTGAGACAGGGAGCACTGAAGCTTTCTTT.

V and J are TRBV5-1 and TRBJ2-5, with 7 bases aligning to TRBD1. The V gene's germline CDR1 is SGHRS and CDR2 YFSETQ. The CDR3 covers 15 residues. With 0 bases clipped from V and 3 bases from J, the junction kept 5 bases outside the gene matches. The CDR3 region is CASSLAPGTEETQYF. The CDR3 nucleotides are TGCGCCAGCAGCTTGGCCCCCGGGACAGAAGAGACCCAGTACTTC.

The rearrangement uses TRBV5-1 and TRBJ1-6; 7 bases are shared with TRBD1. V lost 2 bases and J lost 7; bases outside the gene matches: 9. The CDR3 sequence is 16 residues long. Germline values: CDR1 SGHRS, CDR2 YFSETQ. The CDR3 DNA reads as TGCGCCAGCAGCTTATACGCAGGGGGTAGCAATTCACCCCTCCACTTT. This gives the protein CASSLYAGGSNSPLHF.

The chain combines TRBV6-6 with TRBJ1-1; unclear D gene. This CDR3 is built from 14 residues. V lost 0 bases and J lost 8, with 13 bases in between. Germline V CDR1 and CDR2: MNHNY, SVGAGI (reference sequence). Here the CDR3 reads CASSYSTVSTEAFF. CDR3 nucleotide sequence: TGTGCCAGCAGTTACTCAACAGTTTCGACCGAAGCTTTCTTT.

The V gene is TRBV11-2, the J gene TRBJ1-1; D gene ambiguous. The CDR3 extends over 13 amino acids. Trimming removed 5 bases at V and 4 bases at J, with 11 bases between. Germline-derived CDR1 and CDR2 are SGHAT and FQNNGV. In nucleotides, the CDR3 is TGTGCCAGCAGCGTCGATCGAGGCACTGAAGCTTTCTTT. Protein sequence: CASSVDRGTEAFF.

J is TRBJ1-1 and V is TRBV19, with unresolved D. V was clipped by 3 bases and J by 5 bases, with 10 bases between them. Germline loops: CDR1 LNHDA, CDR2 SQIVND (reference sequence). CDR3 length: 13 residues. The CDR3 spells CASSIEARTEAFF. Written as DNA, the CDR3 is TGTGCCAGTAGTATCGAGGCAAGGACTGAAGCTTTCTTT.

This chain links TRBV6-5 with TRBJ1-2, with 7 bases aligning to TRBD1. Germline V lookup: CDR1 MNHEY, CDR2 SVGAGI. V shed 6 bases, J shed 8 bases, and the junction held 15 bases outside the gene matches. The CDR3 totals 15 residues. This chain's CDR3 is CASSGQAVSLGGYTF. In DNA form, the CDR3 reads TGTGCCAGCAGCGGACAGGCTGTAAGTCTAGGAGGCTACACCTTC.

The gene calls are TRBV18 and TRBJ1-2, with D unresolved. The CDR3 has 13 residues. V lost 2 bases to trimming and J lost 2 bases, with 6 bases between them. The germline V gene encodes CDR1 KGHSH and CDR2 LQKENI. This chain's CDR3 is CASSPTPNYGYTF. DNA for the CDR3: TGTGCCAGCTCACCAACACCGAACTATGGCTACACCTTC. Complete variable domain (other parts from reference TRBV18 and TRBJ1-2): NAGVMQNPRHLVRRRGQEARLRCSPMKGHSHVYWYRQLPEEGLKFMVYLQKENIIDESGMPKERFSAEFPKEGPSILRIQQVVRGDSAAYFCASSPTPNYGYTFGSGTRLTVV.

The chain is built from TRBV28 and TRBJ2-4; TRBD1 matches 7 bases. Germline loops: CDR1 MDHEN, CDR2 SYDVKM. V gave up 5 bases and J gave up 3 bases; unmatched junction bases: 7. The CDR3 extends over 15 amino acids. CDR3 residues: CASSHRTGSKNIQYF. The CDR3 DNA follows: TGTGCCAGCAGTCACCGGACAGGCAGCAAAAACATTCAGTACTTC.

The chain has TRBV3-1 (or the pseudogene TRBV3-2) and TRBJ1-3, with D perhaps TRBD1 (6 bases). The germline V gene has CDR1 LGHDT and CDR2 YNNKEL (reference sequence). The V end was cut by 3 bases, the J end by 4 bases, with 10 bases between. The CDR3 is 14 residues long. The CDR3 reads CASSQGATGNTIYF. The CDR3 region has the DNA TGTGCCAGCAGCCAGGGGGCTACGGGAAACACCATATATTTT.

V is TRBV7-2 and J is TRBJ2-7; 10 bases are a match to TRBD2. There are 15 residues in the CDR3. Germline trimming cut 5 bases from V and 2 bases from J; bases unmatched to any gene: 6. Germline V gene lookup returns CDR1 SGHTA and CDR2 FQGNSA. CDR3: CASSLGLARTYEQYF. In nucleotides, the CDR3 is TGTGCCAGCAGCCTGGGACTAGCGAGGACCTACGAGCAGTACTTC.

The chain is built from TRBV19 and TRBJ1-1, with D uncertain. Germline CDR1 is LNHDA and CDR2 is SQIVND (reference sequence). Trimming removed 1 base from V and 5 bases from J, with 23 bases in between. This CDR3 contains 18 residues. CDR3 DNA: TGTGCCAGTAGTATAGGCTGGGTGAGGAAAGTCGGAGGAACTGAAGCTTTCTTT. Translating gives CASSIGWVRKVGGTEAFF.

This chain joins TRBV19 and TRBJ1-5; TRBD1 agrees at 7 bases. The CDR3 runs to 14 residues. Germline loops: CDR1 LNHDA, CDR2 SQIVND (reference sequence). J gave up 5 bases and V 6 bases, and 7 bases lay outside the gene matches. The CDR3 protein is CASRIPGQYQPQHF. CDR3 sequence (DNA): TGTGCCAGTAGAATCCCGGGACAGTATCAGCCCCAGCATTTT.

The genes are TRBV7-2 and TRBJ2-5; D is undetermined. V lost 8 bases and J 5 bases, leaving 15 bases between the germline ends. CDR1 SGHTA and CDR2 FQGNSA come from the germline V gene. The CDR3 runs to 13 residues. The chain's CDR3 is CASHGWQRETQYF. CDR3 nucleotide sequence: TGTGCCAGCCACGGGTGGCAGAGGGAGACCCAGTACTTC.

The rearrangement links TRBV19 to TRBJ1-1; D is unclear. CDR1 and CDR2 from the germline V gene are LNHDA and SQIVND (reference sequence). Trimming pared 1 base from V and 4 bases from J, leaving 19 bases between. The CDR3 totals 17 residues. CDR3: CASSIVPPRRAGTEAFF. CDR3 sequence (DNA): TGTGCCAGTAGTATAGTTCCCCCCCGGCGGGCGGGCACTGAAGCTTTCTTT.

This CDR3 is CASSLGTVNQPQHF. The CDR3 DNA reads TGTGCCAGCAGCTTAGGGACAGTTAATCAGCCCCAGCATTTT. The chain recombines TRBV7-9 with TRBJ1-5; the D gene is possibly TRBD1 (6 bases). This CDR3 has 14 residues. CDR1 and CDR2 (germline): SEHNR, FQNEAQ (reference sequence). With 1 base removed from V and 4 bases from J, the gap between germline ends came to 8 bases. Using reference TRBV7-9 and TRBJ1-5 for the parts outside the CDR3, the full variable domain is DTGVSQNPRHKITKRGQNVTFRCDPISEHNRLYWYRQTLGQGPEFLTYFQNEAQLEKSRLLSDRFSAERPKGSFSTLEIQRTEQGDSAMYLCASSLGTVNQPQHFGDGTRLSIL.

This chain joins TRBV5-1 and TRBJ2-1; the match to TRBD2 covers 7 bases. The V gene's germline CDR1 is SGHRS and CDR2 YFSETQ. The CDR3 totals 13 residues. The ends lost 5 bases at V and 9 bases at J; junction bases unmatched: 8. CDR3 coding DNA: TGCGCCAGCAGGGAGGGAGGGGTTAGTGAGCAGTTCTTC. Its translation: CASREGGVSEQFF.

This clone appeared a few times. The chain uses TRBV12-5 and TRBJ1-5, with D perhaps matching TRBD1 (6 bases). Germline V lookup: CDR1 LGHNT, CDR2 FRNRAP. V was trimmed by 7 bases and J by 5 bases, leaving 27 bases between them. The CDR3 contains 18 residues. CDR3 in amino acids: CASVGGRGGMGFDQPQHF. The CDR3 DNA is TGTGCTAGTGTAGGAGGTAGGGGGGGCATGGGTTTCGATCAGCCCCAGCATTTT.

The genes are TRBV18 and TRBJ1-6; TRBD1 matches 7 bases. CDR3 length: 14 residues. The junction had 6 bases not matched to a gene; V was cut back by 3 bases and J by 10 bases. Germline V gives CDR1 KGHSH, CDR2 LQKENI. The CDR3 reads CASSPQTGVSPLHF. For the CDR3, the DNA is TGTGCCAGCTCACCGCAAACAGGGGTCTCACCCCTCCACTTT.

CDR3 coding DNA: TGTGCCAGCAGCGTAGCGGGGGGGTCAGACGGAAACACCATATATTTT. Translating gives CASSVAGGSDGNTIYF. This chain joins TRBV9 and TRBJ1-3, with TRBD1 as a possible D gene (5 bases). Trimming took off 0 bases at V and 4 bases at J, with 14 bases between the two ends. Germline values: CDR1 SGDLS, CDR2 YYNGEE. CDR3 length: 16 amino acids.

V usage is TRBV6-4 and J usage is TRBJ1-3, with D hard to call. With 8 bases removed from V and 0 bases from J, the gap between germline ends came to 11 bases. The germline V gene encodes CDR1 MRHNA and CDR2 SNTAGT. CDR3 length equals 14 residues. CDR3 bases: TGTGCCAGCTCGGCACTACCCTCTGGAAACACCATATATTTT. Residues: CASSALPSGNTIYF.

The rearrangement links TRBV30 to TRBJ2-6, with TRBD2 as a possible D gene (6 bases). Per the germline V gene, CDR1 is GTSNPN and CDR2 is SVGIG (reference sequence). V lost 2 bases and J lost 4, with 9 bases in between. This CDR3 has 14 residues. In nucleotides, the CDR3 is TGTGCCTGGAGTCTGGCGGGAGGGGCCAACGTCCTGACTTTC. Translated, it gives CAWSLAGGANVLTF.

The chain recombines TRBV6-5 with TRBJ1-1; TRBD1 aligns across 7 bases. The trim removed 7 bases at V and 1 base at J, leaving 6 bases unmatched. Germline V gene lookup returns CDR1 MNHEY and CDR2 SVGAGI. The CDR3 loop spans 14 amino acids. The CDR3 here is CASISRGKNTEAFF. The CDR3 DNA follows: TGTGCCAGCATCAGCAGGGGGAAGAACACTGAAGCTTTCTTT.

The chain joins TRBV3-1 (or the pseudogene TRBV3-2) to TRBJ2-5; D perhaps matches TRBD2 (5 bases). Trimming cost V 1 base and J 0 bases, with 6 bases left between them. This CDR3 contains 14 residues. Germline CDR1 is LGHDT and CDR2 is YNNKEL (reference sequence). The CDR3 DNA sequence: TGTGCCAGCAGCCAAGCGACTAACCAAGAGACCCAGTACTTC. This encodes CASSQATNQETQYF.

The gene calls are TRBV14 and TRBJ1-2; perhaps TRBD1 as D (5 bases). The CDR3 contains 15 residues. V was pared by 0 bases and J by 5 bases, with 13 bases between. The germline CDR1 and CDR2 sequences are SGHDN and FVKESK. The CDR3 nucleotides read TGTGCCAGCAGCCAAGACCTCCAGGGATTTTATGGCTACACCTTC. As protein: CASSQDLQGFYGYTF.